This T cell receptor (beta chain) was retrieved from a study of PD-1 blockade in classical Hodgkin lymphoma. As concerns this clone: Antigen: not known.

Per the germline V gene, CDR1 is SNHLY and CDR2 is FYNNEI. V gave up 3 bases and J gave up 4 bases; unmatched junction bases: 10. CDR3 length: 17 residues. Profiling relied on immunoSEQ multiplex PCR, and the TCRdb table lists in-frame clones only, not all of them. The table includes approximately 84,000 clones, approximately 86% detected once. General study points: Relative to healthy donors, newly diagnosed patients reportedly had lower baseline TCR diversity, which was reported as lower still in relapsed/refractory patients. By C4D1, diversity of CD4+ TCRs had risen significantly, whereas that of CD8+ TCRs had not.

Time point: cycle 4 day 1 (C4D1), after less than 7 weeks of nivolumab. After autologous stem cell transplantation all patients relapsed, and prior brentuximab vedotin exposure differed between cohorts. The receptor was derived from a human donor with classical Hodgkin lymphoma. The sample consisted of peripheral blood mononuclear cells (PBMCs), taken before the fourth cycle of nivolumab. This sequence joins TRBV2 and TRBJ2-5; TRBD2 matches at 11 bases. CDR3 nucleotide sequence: TGTGCCAGCAGTGACGTAGTACTAGCGGGAGAAGTAGAGACCCAGTACTTC. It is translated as CASSDVVLAGEVETQYF.